This T cell receptor beta chain appears in the sequencing data of a study of blood T cell repertoires in COVID-19. As for the study in general: Material from acute and convalescent COVID-19 was sourced from the United States, Italy and Spain. Sources were T cells, B-cell-depleted T cells, or PBMCs; the material itself was cDNA or gDNA.

V was shortened by 4 bases and J by 5 bases, with 10 bases between the two germline ends. This CDR3 contains 13 residues. Germline assignment: CDR1 SGHTS and CDR2 YDEGEE. How the authors handled the data: Reference gene primers were amplified, and this amplification served to estimate nucleated cell counts. Sequenced by immunoSEQ multiplex PCR; TCRdb stores in-frame clones only, minus some. V and J calls plus clone size are reproduced from that table; the DNA served to infer D and trimming. The sample includes 100,000 to 150,000 clones, approximately 82% of them seen just once. This TCR came from a man aged 60 to 75 with acute or convalescent COVID-19. The chain recombines TRBV5-8 with TRBJ1-5; TRBD1 is a possible D gene (5 bases). The sample consisted of peripheral blood. CDR3 sequence (DNA): TGTGCCAGCAGCCAGGGAGGGGATCAGCCCCAGCATTTT. It specifies CASSQGGDQPQHF. Supplemented by reference TRBV5-8 and TRBJ1-5, the full variable domain reads EAGVTQSPTHLIKTRGQQATLRCSPISGHTSVYWYQQALGLGLQFLLWYDEGEERNRGNFPPRFSGRQFPNYSSELNVNALELEDSALYLCASSQGGDQPQHFGDGTRLSIL.